These 12 T cell receptor beta chains share one sample of origin, sequenced in a study of PD-L1 blockade in urothelial cancer. Time point described: pretreatment peripheral blood. Here immunoSEQ multiplex PCR was the method, and the copy in TCRdb shows in-frame clones only, minus some. The sample shows some 120,000 clones, approximately 84% of them seen only once. The sample here was PBMCs, taken around atezolizumab (anti-PD-L1) treatment. These receptors were obtained from a man aged 50 to 60 with urothelial cancer.

The V and J genes are TRBV6-5 and TRBJ2-1; D remains ambiguous. V gave up 8 bases and J gave up 0 bases, with 8 bases separating them. Germline lookup yields CDR1 MNHEY and CDR2 SVGAGI. This CDR3 has 13 residues. CDR3 sequence: CASGDPSYNEQFF. CDR3 nucleotide sequence: TGTGCCAGCGGAGACCCCTCCTACAATGAGCAGTTCTTC.

The chain couples TRBV11-3 to TRBJ2-1; a weak D match, TRBD2 (6 bases). Germline CDR1 SGHNT, CDR2 YENEEA. Deletions cut 6 bases from V and 5 bases from J, with 11 bases between. The CDR3 covers 13 residues. This CDR3 reads CASRGRSDNEQFF. CDR3 nucleotides: TGTGCCAGCAGAGGGAGGTCCGACAATGAGCAGTTCTTC.

As DNA, the CDR3 is TGTGCCAGTACCTCGCAAGCTGGGCTGACAGATACGCAGTATTTT. Its translation: CASTSQAGLTDTQYF. This chain uses TRBV19 with TRBJ2-3; D remains unclear. The CDR3 spans 15 residues. Looked up from germline, CDR1 is LNHDA and CDR2 is SQIVND (reference sequence). Deletions cut 7 bases from V and 3 bases from J, with 17 bases between.

Only one count was recorded for this clone. This chain links TRBV7-6 with TRBJ2-7; perhaps TRBD1 as D (6 bases). The CDR3 extends over 12 amino acids. CDR1 is SGHVS and CDR2 is FNYEAQ in the germline V gene. V lost 5 bases and J lost 6, with 11 bases in between. The CDR3 reads CASSPGAGEQYF. The CDR3 nucleotides read TGTGCCAGCAGCCCAGGGGCTGGCGAGCAGTACTTC.

This clone was observed a single time. The chain has TRBV27 and TRBJ2-2; 11 positions match TRBD1. J gave up 5 bases and V 8 bases, and 25 bases lay outside the gene matches. The CDR3 extends over 21 amino acids. CDR1 is MNHEY and CDR2 is SMNVEV in the germline V gene (reference sequence). CDR3 protein: CASPIPSFRDRGLLRTGELFF. The CDR3 DNA follows: TGTGCCAGCCCGATCCCGTCGTTCCGGGACAGGGGGTTACTTAGAACCGGGGAGCTGTTTTTT.

The chain carries TRBV9 and TRBJ1-6; D unresolved. This CDR3 comprises 15 residues. Between the trimmed V and J ends, which lost 3 bases and 7 bases, there was a span of 14 bases. From germline, CDR1 is SGDLS and CDR2 YYNGEE. In DNA, the CDR3 is TGTGCCAGCAGCGAGAGGTCCAGCCGCAATTCACCCCTCCACTTT. Protein product: CASSERSSRNSPLHF.

The chain uses TRBV18 and TRBJ2-5; TRBD2 matches 7 bases. V shed 1 base, J shed 1 base, and the junction held 9 bases outside the gene matches. Per the germline V gene, CDR1 is KGHSH and CDR2 is LQKENI. The CDR3 consists of 17 residues. CDR3 residues: CASSPLPVGEGQETQYF. The CDR3, as DNA: TGTGCCAGCTCACCACTCCCAGTCGGGGAGGGCCAAGAGACCCAGTACTTC.

The gene calls are TRBV19 and TRBJ1-4, with D perhaps matching TRBD1 (5 bases). CDR1 is LNHDA and CDR2 is SQIVND in the germline V gene (reference sequence). Trimming took off 6 bases at V and 8 bases at J, with 19 bases between the two ends. The CDR3 consists of 15 residues. The CDR3 is CASSPQGGVREKLFF. For the CDR3, the DNA is TGTGCCAGTAGCCCCCAAGGAGGGGTTCGCGAAAAACTGTTTTTT.

The gene calls are TRBV5-6 and TRBJ2-1, with TRBD2 matching over 14 bases. V dropped 1 base and J dropped 8; count of bases not matched to a gene: 8. Germline CDR1 is SGHDT and CDR2 is YYEEEE. The length of the CDR3 is 17 residues. The CDR3 region has the DNA TGTGCCAGCAGCTTGTCTGGACTAGCGGGAGGTTGGGATGAGCAGTTCTTC. Translating it yields CASSLSGLAGGWDEQFF.

The chain couples TRBV5-4 to TRBJ2-2; D gene uncertain. V lost 0 bases to trimming and J lost 7 bases, with 7 bases between them. The CDR3 is made up of 13 amino acids. CDR1 SGHNT and CDR2 YYREEE come from the germline V gene (reference sequence). The CDR3 DNA reads as TGTGCCAGCAGCTTGGCAGGTGGCGGGGAGCTGTTTTTT. Encoded protein: CASSLAGGGELFF.

The chain links TRBV7-3 to TRBJ2-2; maybe TRBD1 (5 bases). The CDR3 contains 14 residues. CDR1 SGHTA and CDR2 FQGTGA come from the germline V gene. Trimming shortened V by 4 bases and J by 1 base, and 7 bases separated the two germline ends. CDR3 protein: CASSWGLNTGELFF. The CDR3 DNA is TGTGCCAGCAGCTGGGGCCTGAACACCGGGGAGCTGTTTTTT.

This clone was seen a single time. The chain recombines TRBV5-3 with TRBJ2-1; 7 bases align to TRBD1. TRBV5-3 is flagged as an ORF with uncertain function. The CDR3 sequence is 19 residues long. V lost 4 bases and J lost 1; bases outside the gene matches: 17. In DNA form, the CDR3 reads TGTGCCAGAAGCCCCCAGGGCAGGGGGTGTCCGGGGTCCTACAATGAGCAGTTCTTC. Its translation is CARSPQGRGCPGSYNEQFF.